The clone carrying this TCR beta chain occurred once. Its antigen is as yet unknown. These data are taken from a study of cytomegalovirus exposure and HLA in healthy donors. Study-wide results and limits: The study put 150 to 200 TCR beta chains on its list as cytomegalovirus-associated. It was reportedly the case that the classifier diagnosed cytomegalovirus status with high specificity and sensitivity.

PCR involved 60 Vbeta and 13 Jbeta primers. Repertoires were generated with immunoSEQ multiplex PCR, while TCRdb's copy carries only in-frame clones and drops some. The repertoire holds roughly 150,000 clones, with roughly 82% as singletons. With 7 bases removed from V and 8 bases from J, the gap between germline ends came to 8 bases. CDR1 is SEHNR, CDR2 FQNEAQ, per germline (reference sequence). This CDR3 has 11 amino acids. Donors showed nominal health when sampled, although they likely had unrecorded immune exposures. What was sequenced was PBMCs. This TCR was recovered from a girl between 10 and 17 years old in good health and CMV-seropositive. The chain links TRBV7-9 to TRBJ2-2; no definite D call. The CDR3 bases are TGTGCCAGCACCGTTCGGGGGGAGCTGTTTTTT. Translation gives CASTVRGELFF.